These 21 T cell receptor beta chains came from one sample sequenced in a study of shared clonotypes between healthy human individuals. Repertoires were generated with immunoSEQ multiplex PCR, while TCRdb's copy carries only in-frame clones and drops some. The profile shows around 2.1 million clones, 95% of them singletons. Sequencing was carried out using naive CD4+ T cells sorted from blood. Documented subset: CD45RA+ positively selected. All receptors derive from a man between 18 and 29 years old in good health.

This clone was counted a single time. In the same sample, other DNA sequences code for this CDR3. The rearrangement uses TRBV9 and TRBJ2-1, with D maybe TRBD2 (6 bases). The ends were cut back, 0 bases at V and 1 base at J, with 8 bases in the middle. Germline V lookup: CDR1 SGDLS, CDR2 YYNGEE. This CDR3 has 15 residues. The CDR3 DNA sequence: TGTGCCAGCAGCGTAGGACTAGAATCCTACAATGAGCAGTTCTTC. It codes for CASSVGLESYNEQFF.

The rearrangement joins TRBV5-1 to TRBJ1-1; D remains ambiguous. The germline V and J ends were trimmed by 1 base and 0 bases, with 10 bases remaining between them. Germline CDR1 is SGHRS and CDR2 is YFSETQ. This CDR3 comprises 15 residues. In DNA form, the CDR3 reads TGCGCCAGCAGCTTGAATGGGGAACTGAACACTGAAGCTTTCTTT. This codes for CASSLNGELNTEAFF. Full variable domain (rest looked up from reference TRBV5-1 and TRBJ1-1): KAGVTQTPRYLIKTRGQQVTLSCSPISGHRSVSWYQQTPGQGLQFLFEYFSETQRNKGNFPGRFSGRQFSNSRSEMNVSTLELGDSALYLCASSLNGELNTEAFFGQGTRLTVV.

This chain joins TRBV29-1 and TRBJ2-3, with D perhaps assigned TRBD1 or TRBD2 (5 bases each). The CDR3 runs to 12 residues. Germline V CDR1 and CDR2: SQVTM, ANQGSEA. With 4 bases removed from V and 3 bases from J, the gap between germline ends came to 8 bases. CDR3 nucleotides: TGCAGCGTTGTAGAGGGGACAGATACGCAGTATTTT. It is translated as CSVVEGTDTQYF.

This chain uses TRBV6-5 with TRBJ2-7; possible D gene TRBD1, 9 bases. V lost 7 bases, J lost 5 bases, and 18 bases lay in between. Germline CDR1 reads MNHEY; CDR2 reads SVGAGI. This CDR3 contains 14 residues. The CDR3 DNA reads TGTGCCAGCACCCGGGGGGGACAGGGACACGAGCAGTACTTC. This gives the protein CASTRGGQGHEQYF.

Of note for this clone: This specimen includes other DNA sequences encoding the same CDR3. The chain has TRBV5-1 and TRBJ2-3; D remains unclear. The CDR3 has 13 residues. V lost 4 bases and J lost 1, with 7 bases in between. Germline V gene data show CDR1 as SGHRS and CDR2 as YFSETQ. CDR3 sequence reads: CASSPPGTDTQYF. The CDR3 region has the DNA TGCGCCAGCAGCCCTCCCGGCACAGATACGCAGTATTTT.

V usage is TRBV28 and J usage is TRBJ2-7; 8 bases align to TRBD1. J lost 5 bases, V lost 4 bases, and 10 bases had no gene match. CDR1 and CDR2 from the germline V gene are MDHEN and SYDVKM. The CDR3 consists of 15 residues. The CDR3, as DNA: TGTGCCAGCAGTTCCGGACAGGGAAATCGGAACGAGCAGTACTTC. It specifies CASSSGQGNRNEQYF.

On this clone: Different DNA sequences within this sample yield the same CDR3. The V and J genes are TRBV19 and TRBJ1-2; TRBD1 might be the D (5 bases). V lost 8 bases and J lost 1, with 8 bases in between. This CDR3 spans 12 amino acids. CDR1 LNHDA and CDR2 SQIVND come from the germline V gene (reference sequence). The CDR3 coding sequence is TGTGCCAGTCGAGACAGTAACTATGGCTACACCTTC. This gives the protein CASRDSNYGYTF.

V and J are TRBV28 and TRBJ1-5, with TRBD1 matching 10 bases. Per the germline V gene, CDR1 is MDHEN and CDR2 is SYDVKM. V lost 4 bases, J lost 5 bases, and 8 bases stayed unmatched. CDR3 length: 16 residues. This CDR3 reads CASSYFGQGVDQPQHF. CDR3 DNA: TGTGCCAGCAGTTATTTTGGACAGGGGGTCGATCAGCCCCAGCATTTT.

The rearrangement joins TRBV18 to TRBJ2-3; 8 nucleotides align to TRBD1. Germline trimming cut 8 bases from V and 1 base from J; bases unmatched to any gene: 2. Germline assignment: CDR1 KGHSH and CDR2 LQKENI. The CDR3 length is 13 residues. CDR3 DNA: TGTGCCAGCCAACAGGGGGGCACAGATACGCAGTATTTT. Residues: CASQQGGTDTQYF.

This chain joins TRBV27 and TRBJ2-2; no firm D call. V was shortened by 11 bases and J by 6 bases, with 16 bases between the two germline ends. Germline V gene data show CDR1 as MNHEY and CDR2 as SMNVEV (reference sequence). CDR3 length equals 13 residues. The CDR3 sequence is CAASDRAPGELFF. DNA for the CDR3: TGTGCCGCCTCCGACCGGGCCCCCGGGGAGCTGTTTTTT.

The chain couples TRBV19 to TRBJ1-6; no firm D call. V lost 3 bases and J lost 7, with 10 bases in between. Germline V gene sequence: CDR1 LNHDA, CDR2 SQIVND (reference sequence). The CDR3 contains 14 residues. The CDR3 DNA sequence: TGTGCCAGTAGTATCGGAGATTACAATTCACCCCTCCACTTT. Translated: CASSIGDYNSPLHF.

V gene TRBV10-3 combines with J gene TRBJ2-7; D not resolved. Looked up from germline, CDR1 is ENHRY and CDR2 is SYGVKD. With 2 bases removed from V and 4 bases from J, the gap between germline ends came to 9 bases. The CDR3 covers 13 residues. The CDR3 DNA reads TGTGCCATCAGTGAGAGGAGTTTGTACGAGCAGTACTTC. Its translation is CAISERSLYEQYF.

This clone was observed a handful of times. The gene calls are TRBV11-3 and TRBJ2-7, with TRBD1 matching over 7 bases. Trimming cost V 5 bases and J 2 bases; bases outside gene matches: 6. Germline lookup yields CDR1 SGHNT and CDR2 YENEEA. The CDR3 extends over 14 amino acids. DNA of the CDR3: TGTGCCAGCAGCCCTCGGGACAGACCCTACGAGCAGTACTTC. Translation: CASSPRDRPYEQYF.

The chain has TRBV19 and TRBJ2-5, with D perhaps matching TRBD2 (6 bases). V lost 6 bases and J 5 bases, leaving 16 bases between the germline ends. Germline CDR1 is LNHDA and CDR2 is SQIVND (reference sequence). The CDR3 loop spans 14 amino acids. DNA for the CDR3: TGTGCCAGTAGCAGTTCGGGAGTGAAGGAGACCCAGTACTTC. Translating it yields CASSSSGVKETQYF.

V and J are TRBV9 and TRBJ2-3, with TRBD2 identical over 9 bases. The germline gives CDR1 SGDLS, CDR2 YYNGEE. V lost 0 bases to trimming and J lost 3 bases; unmatched junction nucleotides: 5. The CDR3 runs 16 residues. The CDR3 coding sequence is TGTGCCAGCAGCGTAGCCCTAGCGGGGATTACAGATACGCAGTATTTT. Translating gives CASSVALAGITDTQYF.

This clone has only one observation. The chain has TRBV18 and TRBJ2-7; 8 bases are a match to TRBD1. V shed 6 bases, J shed 3 bases, and the junction held 10 bases outside the gene matches. This CDR3 spans 15 amino acids. Germline loops: CDR1 KGHSH, CDR2 LQKENI. CDR3 loop: CASSPLPGQVYEQYF. Here the CDR3 DNA reads TGTGCCAGCTCCCCTCTCCCGGGACAGGTCTACGAGCAGTACTTC.

This chain's CDR3 is CASSSRHPGDEQYF. The CDR3 nucleotides read TGTGCCAGTAGTTCCAGACACCCTGGGGACGAGCAGTACTTC. The rearrangement joins TRBV19 to TRBJ2-7; D unclear. Trimming shortened V by 5 bases and J by 5 bases, and 16 bases separated the two germline ends. Looked up from germline, CDR1 is LNHDA and CDR2 is SQIVND (reference sequence). The CDR3 is 14 residues long.

The rearrangement uses TRBV27 and TRBJ1-5; 8 bases agree with TRBD1. Germline trimming cut 1 base from V and 2 bases from J; bases unmatched to any gene: 4. Looked up from germline, CDR1 is MNHEY and CDR2 is SMNVEV (reference sequence). The CDR3 is 16 amino acids. The chain's CDR3 is CASSLYQGAGNQPQHF. CDR3 bases: TGTGCCAGCAGTTTATACCAGGGGGCTGGCAATCAGCCCCAGCATTTT.

CDR3 protein: CASSPPGAGANVLTF. CDR3 DNA: TGTGCCAGCAGCCCCCCGGGCGCTGGGGCCAACGTCCTGACTTTC. The chain has TRBV7-2 and TRBJ2-6, with D unclear. This CDR3 is built from 15 residues. Per the germline V gene, CDR1 is SGHTA and CDR2 is FQGNSA. Deletions cut 5 bases from V and 2 bases from J, with 10 bases between.

V and J are TRBV10-3 and TRBJ1-3; the D gene is possibly TRBD1 (6 bases). CDR1 ENHRY and CDR2 SYGVKD come from the germline V gene. The length of the CDR3 is 16 residues. Trimming removed 4 bases at V and 1 base at J, with 14 bases between. The DNA for the CDR3 is TGTGCCATCAGTGTGGGAGGGGGTTTGTCTGGAAACACCATATATTTT. Its protein product is CAISVGGGLSGNTIYF.

This clone is a singleton in its sample. The V gene is TRBV10-3, the J gene TRBJ2-5; 12 nucleotides match TRBD2. Germline assignment: CDR1 ENHRY and CDR2 SYGVKD. The CDR3 has 18 amino acids. The V segment lost 2 bases and the J segment 5 bases; nucleotides outside the gene matches: 12. The chain's CDR3 is CAISEPQETLAGGETQYF. CDR3 sequence (DNA): TGTGCCATCAGTGAGCCGCAAGAGACACTAGCGGGAGGTGAGACCCAGTACTTC.